Below, 24 T cell receptor beta chains from the same sample are listed, as sequenced in a study of blood T cells in healthy people across ages. Alongside a J-beta primer mix, a sample-barcoded 5' primer served in a second PCR lasting roughly 7 to 12 cycles. MiXCR, applied by TCRdb to the 5' RACE reads, yields one record per CDR3 protein. The profile shows 1.5 million to 2 million distinct CDR3 sequences, roughly 49% of them singletons. What was sequenced was blood. The receptors shown here come from a woman aged 40 to 50 in good health.

The rearrangement uses TRBV5-1 and TRBJ2-5, with D perhaps assigned TRBD1 or TRBD2 (6 bases each). Germline V gene lookup returns CDR1 SGHRS and CDR2 YFSETQ. The CDR3 extends over 15 amino acids. V dropped 0 bases and J dropped 11 bases, with 20 bases sitting between them. The DNA of the CDR3 is TGCGCCAGCAGCTTGGACCGGGGGCGTTCGGAAGAGCAGTACTTC. Translation gives CASSLDRGRSEEQYF.

There are a few counts of this clonotype. The V and J genes are TRBV9 and TRBJ2-4; 15 nucleotides match TRBD2. With V trimmed by 5 bases and J by 0 bases, 6 bases remained unmatched. CDR1 SGDLS and CDR2 YYNGEE come from the germline V gene. This CDR3 spans 18 amino acids. The CDR3 spells CASSAWTSGGGAKNIQYF. The CDR3 region has the DNA TGTGCCAGCAGTGCCTGGACTAGCGGGGGGGGAGCCAAAAACATTCAGTACTTC.

The table lists this clonotype with a few counts. V is TRBV6-2 or TRBV6-3 and J is TRBJ2-6, with D perhaps TRBD2 (5 bases). The CDR3 runs 15 residues. Germline CDR1 MNHEY, CDR2 SVGEGT. Trimming took off 5 bases at V and 1 base at J, with 9 bases between the two ends. Written as DNA, the CDR3 is TGTGCCAGCAGTACCCCGGGGTCTGGGGCCAACGTCCTGACTTTC. Translated: CASSTPGSGANVLTF.

This chain uses TRBV6-1 with TRBJ2-6; D is unresolved. V gave up 7 bases and J gave up 1 base, with 8 bases separating them. The length of the CDR3 is 14 residues. In germline, CDR1 is MNHNS, CDR2 SASEGT. The CDR3 sequence: CASTLSSGANVLTF. CDR3 DNA: TGTGCCAGCACTTTGAGTTCTGGGGCCAACGTCCTGACTTTC.

This chain connects TRBV28 to TRBJ2-3; 9 bases are a match to TRBD1. V lost 5 bases and J lost 5; bases outside the gene matches: 5. The CDR3 is made up of 14 amino acids. CDR1 MDHEN and CDR2 SYDVKM come from the germline V gene. The CDR3: CASSGTGFGDTQYF. CDR3 nucleotides: TGTGCCAGCAGTGGGACAGGGTTCGGAGATACGCAGTATTTT.

The chain combines TRBV6-6 with TRBJ2-4, with 10 bases that match TRBD2. J was trimmed by 5 bases and V by 8 bases; bases with no gene match: 3. The CDR3 sequence is 13 residues long. In germline, CDR1 is MNHNY, CDR2 SVGAGI (reference sequence). The CDR3 DNA reads as TGTGCCAGCCAAGCGGGGGGGGAAAACATTCAGTACTTC. Translation gives CASQAGGENIQYF.

The chain recombines TRBV20-1 with TRBJ2-5, with D maybe TRBD2 (6 bases). Germline V gene lookup returns CDR1 DFQATT and CDR2 SNEGSKA (reference sequence). This CDR3 is 12 amino acids long. V lost 5 bases to trimming and J lost 4 bases, with 11 bases between them. CDR3 sequence (DNA): TGCAGTGCTGGGGACTTTGCAGAGACCCAGTACTTC. As protein: CSAGDFAETQYF.

The CDR3 DNA reads as TGTGCCAGCAGTTTATCGGTTCCGGGGGTTACAGGGGGTGGGAACATTCAGTACTTC. The encoded protein is CASSLSVPGVTGGGNIQYF. The V and J genes are TRBV27 and TRBJ2-7; 8 nucleotides agree with TRBD1. The DNA matches TRBJ2-4 better at its end, which makes the J call doubtful. The germline gives CDR1 MNHEY, CDR2 SMNVEV (reference sequence). The CDR3 is 19 amino acids.

The gene calls are TRBV5-1 and TRBJ2-7; 7 positions agree with TRBD2. V shed 4 bases, J shed 4 bases, and the junction held 11 bases outside the gene matches. The germline V gene encodes CDR1 SGHRS and CDR2 YFSETQ. This CDR3 has 15 amino acids. CDR3 sequence: CASSPGGTSDYEQYF. The CDR3 DNA is TGCGCCAGCAGCCCGGGAGGAACATCCGATTACGAGCAGTACTTC. Looking up the rest from reference TRBV5-1 and TRBJ2-7 gives the full variable domain: KAGVTQTPRYLIKTRGQQVTLSCSPISGHRSVSWYQQTPGQGLQFLFEYFSETQRNKGNFPGRFSGRQFSNSRSEMNVSTLELGDSALYLCASSPGGTSDYEQYFGPGTRLTVT.

This chain connects TRBV20-1 to TRBJ1-1; 9 positions agree with TRBD1. This CDR3 contains 13 residues. Trimming took 6 bases from V and 1 from J; bases not matched to a gene: 3. Germline CDR1 DFQATT, CDR2 SNEGSKA (reference sequence). The CDR3 DNA reads as TGCAGTGCCTGGACAGGGGAGAACACTGAAGCTTTCTTT. Encoded protein: CSAWTGENTEAFF.

The chain joins TRBV4-3 to TRBJ1-2; D is possibly TRBD1 (5 bases). Between the trimmed V and J ends, which lost 0 bases and 4 bases, there was a span of 9 bases. This CDR3 is built from 14 residues. From germline, CDR1 is LGHNA and CDR2 YSLEER. The CDR3 region has the DNA TGCGCCAGCAGCCAAGATCGGGGACTCTATGGCTACACCTTC. Translated: CASSQDRGLYGYTF.

The chain links TRBV4-1 to TRBJ1-1; D might be TRBD1 (6 bases). This CDR3 spans 16 amino acids. Trimming took 1 base from V and 3 from J, leaving 15 bases between them. Germline loops: CDR1 MGHRA, CDR2 YSYEKL. CDR3 amino acids: CASSQGGAYRDTEAFF. In nucleotides, the CDR3 is TGCGCCAGCAGCCAAGGCGGCGCGTACAGGGACACTGAAGCTTTCTTT.

Only one count was recorded for this clonotype. The chain couples TRBV5-1 to TRBJ1-4, with no clear D. The CDR3 is 14 residues long. V lost 1 base to trimming and J lost 3 bases, with 7 bases between them. Germline CDR1 is SGHRS and CDR2 is YFSETQ. DNA of the CDR3: TGCGCCAGCAGCTTGCGCAGTTCTAATGAAAAACTGTTTTTT. Translated: CASSLRSSNEKLFF.

The chain joins TRBV20-1 to TRBJ2-3; no clear D gene. Trimming stripped 6 bases from V and 3 bases from J, with 22 bases between. This CDR3 comprises 16 residues. The germline CDR1 and CDR2 sequences are DFQATT and SNEGSKA (reference sequence). Here the CDR3 reads CSAGVSLGYRTDTQYF. The CDR3 nucleotides read TGCAGTGCGGGCGTTAGTCTCGGGTATAGGACAGATACGCAGTATTTT.

This clonotype was recorded once. One base away lies a much larger clone, so this may be a sequencing read error. This chain joins TRBV27 and TRBJ2-6, with D hard to call. The CDR3 runs 13 residues. Germline CDR1 reads MNHEY; CDR2 reads SMNVEV (reference sequence). The V end was cut by 4 bases, the J end by 3 bases, with 4 bases between. The CDR3 bases are TGTGCCAGCAGTTGGGTTGGGGCCAACGTCCTGACTTTC. Encoded protein: CASSWVGANVLTF.

V gene TRBV20-1 combines with J gene TRBJ2-1; D is unresolved. Trimming pared 5 bases from V and 5 bases from J, leaving 7 bases between. The CDR3 has 11 amino acids. Germline CDR1 DFQATT, CDR2 SNEGSKA (reference sequence). The CDR3 DNA reads as TGCAGTGCTTTGAAGCACAATGAGCAGTTCTTC. It yields the protein CSALKHNEQFF.

This sequence joins TRBV7-2 and TRBJ2-3, with 11 bases lining up with TRBD2. This CDR3 is 13 amino acids long. J gave up 14 bases and V 4 bases, and 8 bases lay outside the gene matches. Germline CDR1 SGHTA, CDR2 FQGNSA. The CDR3 here is CASSSTSGGVPYF. CDR3 DNA: TGTGCCAGCAGCTCCACTAGCGGGGGCGTGCCGTATTTT.

The CDR3 bases are TGCAGTGCCATGACTGGGAGCTCCTACAATGAGCAGTTCTTC. Translated, it gives CSAMTGSSYNEQFF. This chain joins TRBV20-1 and TRBJ2-1, with D possibly matching TRBD2 (5 bases). This CDR3 has 14 residues. With 6 bases removed from V and 0 bases from J, the gap between germline ends came to 12 bases. Germline V lookup: CDR1 DFQATT, CDR2 SNEGSKA (reference sequence).

This chain links TRBV3-1 with TRBJ1-2, with D possibly TRBD1 on 5 matching bases. V gave up 3 bases and J gave up 7 bases, with 12 bases separating them. Germline loops: CDR1 LGHDT, CDR2 YNNKEL (reference sequence). The CDR3 totals 13 residues. DNA for the CDR3: TGTGCCAGCAGCCAGGCTGATGGGGGTGGCTACACCTTC. Translation: CASSQADGGGYTF.

Remarks on this clonotype: One end of the junction is discordant with germline, which a read error may explain. V usage is TRBV4-1 and J usage is TRBJ2-3, with 9 bases lining up with TRBD2. CDR3 size: 18 residues. CDR1 is MGHRA, CDR2 YSYEKL, per germline. The CDR3: CASNQDTTGGLAIDTQYF. The DNA for the CDR3 is TGCGCCAGCAACCAAGATACGACGGGGGGACTAGCAATAGATACGCAGTATTTT.

The chain joins TRBV6-1 to TRBJ2-7, with a possible D match to TRBD1 (6 bases). Germline values: CDR1 MNHNS, CDR2 SASEGT. With 8 bases removed from V and 0 bases from J, the gap between germline ends came to 8 bases. CDR3 length: 12 residues. The CDR3 coding sequence is TGTGCCAGCCAGGGGAACTCCTACGAGCAGTACTTC. Translation: CASQGNSYEQYF.

This clonotype was seen a few times. The CDR3 is CAISEQTGSHSGANVLTF. Here the CDR3 DNA reads TGTGCCATCAGTGAGCAGACAGGGTCTCACTCTGGGGCCAACGTCCTGACTTTC. The chain employs TRBV10-3 and TRBJ2-6; 7 nucleotides line up with TRBD1. Trimming at V came to 2 bases and at J to 0 bases, leaving 7 bases not matched to a gene. Germline loops: CDR1 ENHRY, CDR2 SYGVKD. The CDR3 is made up of 18 amino acids.

This chain links TRBV6-6 with TRBJ1-1, with D possibly TRBD1 on 5 matching bases. CDR3 size: 12 residues. The germline CDR1 and CDR2 sequences are MNHNY and SVGAGI (reference sequence). Trimming removed 7 bases from V and 6 bases from J, with 12 bases in between. The CDR3 DNA is TGTGCCAGCAAGGAGGGGCTCGCTGAAGCTTTCTTT. Protein product: CASKEGLAEAFF.

The genes are TRBV7-4 and TRBJ1-2, with 9 bases that match TRBD1. CDR3 size: 14 residues. J was trimmed by 5 bases and V by 2 bases; bases with no gene match: 3. From germline, CDR1 is SGHVT and CDR2 SQSDAQ. This CDR3 reads CASSLWGQGYGYTF. CDR3 nucleotides: TGTGCCAGCAGCTTATGGGGACAGGGATATGGCTACACCTTC.